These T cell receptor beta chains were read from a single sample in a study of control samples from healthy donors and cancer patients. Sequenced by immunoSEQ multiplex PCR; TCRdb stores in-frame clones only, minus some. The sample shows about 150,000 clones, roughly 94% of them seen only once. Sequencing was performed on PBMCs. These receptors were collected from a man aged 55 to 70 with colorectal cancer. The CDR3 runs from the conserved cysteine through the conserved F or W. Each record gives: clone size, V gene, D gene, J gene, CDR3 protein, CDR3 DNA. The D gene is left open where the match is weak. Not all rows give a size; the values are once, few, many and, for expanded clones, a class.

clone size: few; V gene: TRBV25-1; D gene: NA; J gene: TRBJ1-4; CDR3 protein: CASRAGQPGGEKLFF; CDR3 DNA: TGTGCCAGCAGAGCCGGGCAGCCCGGTGGGGAAAAACTGTTTTTT
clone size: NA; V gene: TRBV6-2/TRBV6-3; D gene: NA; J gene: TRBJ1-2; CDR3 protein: CASSNRHYPYGYTF; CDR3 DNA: TGTGCCAGCAGTAACCGACATTATCCATATGGCTACACCTTC
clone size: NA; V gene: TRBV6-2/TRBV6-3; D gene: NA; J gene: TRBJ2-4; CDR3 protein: CASSYSVGGTLAKNIQYF; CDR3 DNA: TGTGCCAGCAGTTACTCCGTGGGAGGGACACTAGCCAAAAACATTCAGTACTTC
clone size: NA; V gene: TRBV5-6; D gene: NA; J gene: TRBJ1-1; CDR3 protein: CASSLVGRVNTEAFF; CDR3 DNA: TGTGCCAGCAGCTTGGTTGGCAGGGTGAACACTGAAGCTTTCTTT
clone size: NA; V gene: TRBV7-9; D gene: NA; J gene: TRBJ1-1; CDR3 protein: CASSPTGPEAFF; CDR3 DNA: TGTGCCAGCAGCCCGACAGGACCTGAAGCTTTCTTT
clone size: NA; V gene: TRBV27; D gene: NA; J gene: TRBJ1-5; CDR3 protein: CASGQPNQPQHF; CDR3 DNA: TGTGCCAGTGGACAGCCCAATCAGCCCCAGCATTTT
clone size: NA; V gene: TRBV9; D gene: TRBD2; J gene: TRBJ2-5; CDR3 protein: CASSPRLAGGETQYF; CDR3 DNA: TGTGCCAGCAGCCCCCGGCTAGCGGGGGGGGAGACCCAGTACTTC
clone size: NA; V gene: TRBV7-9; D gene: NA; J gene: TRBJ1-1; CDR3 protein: CASSLHGGNTEAFF; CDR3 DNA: TGTGCCAGCAGCTTACACGGTGGTAACACTGAAGCTTTCTTT
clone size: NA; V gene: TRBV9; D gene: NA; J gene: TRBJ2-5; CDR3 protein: CASSPSIGGASQETQYF; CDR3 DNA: TGTGCCAGCAGCCCGAGCATTGGGGGGGCGTCCCAAGAGACCCAGTACTTC
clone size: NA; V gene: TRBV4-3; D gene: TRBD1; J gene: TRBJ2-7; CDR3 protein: CASSQDSTGGTYEQYF; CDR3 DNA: TGCGCCAGCAGCCAAGATAGCACAGGGGGGACCTACGAGCAGTACTTC
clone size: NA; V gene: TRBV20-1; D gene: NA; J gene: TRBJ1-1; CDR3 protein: CSARGGLEAFF; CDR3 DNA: TGCAGTGCTAGGGGGGGGCTGGAAGCTTTCTTT
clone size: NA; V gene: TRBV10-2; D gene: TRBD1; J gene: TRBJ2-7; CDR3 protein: CASSESLLGTGGYEQYF; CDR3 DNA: TGCGCCAGCAGTGAGTCATTATTGGGGACAGGGGGCTACGAGCAGTACTTC
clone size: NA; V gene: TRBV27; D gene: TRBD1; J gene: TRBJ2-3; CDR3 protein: CASRSGQGRGTQYF; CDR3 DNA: TGTGCCAGCAGGTCGGGACAGGGGAGGGGTACGCAGTATTTT
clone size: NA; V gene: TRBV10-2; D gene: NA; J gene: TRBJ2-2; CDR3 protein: CASSVGEYGTGELFF; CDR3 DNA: TGCGCCAGCAGTGTAGGAGAATATGGGACCGGGGAGCTGTTTTTT
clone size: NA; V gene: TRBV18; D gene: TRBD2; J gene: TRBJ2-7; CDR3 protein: CASSGLAGPYEQYF; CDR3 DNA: TGTGCCAGCTCAGGACTAGCGGGGCCCTACGAGCAGTACTTC
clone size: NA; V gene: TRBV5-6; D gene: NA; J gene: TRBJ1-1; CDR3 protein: CASSLASPTTEAFF; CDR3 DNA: TGTGCCAGCAGCTTGGCCTCGCCCACGACTGAAGCTTTCTTT
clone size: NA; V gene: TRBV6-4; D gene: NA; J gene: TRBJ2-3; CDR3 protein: CASSEQYTDTQYF; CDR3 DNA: TGTGCCAGCAGTGAACAGTACACAGATACGCAGTATTTT
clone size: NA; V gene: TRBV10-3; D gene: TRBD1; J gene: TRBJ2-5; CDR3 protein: CATHRDRDQETQYF; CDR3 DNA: TGTGCCACCCATCGCGACAGGGACCAAGAGACCCAGTACTTC
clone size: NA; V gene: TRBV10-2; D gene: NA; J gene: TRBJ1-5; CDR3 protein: CASGEGPVPNQPQHF; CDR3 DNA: TGCGCCAGCGGAGAGGGGCCCGTCCCCAATCAGCCCCAGCATTTT
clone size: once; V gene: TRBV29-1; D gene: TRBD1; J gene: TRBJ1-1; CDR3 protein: CSFLPGGANTEAFF; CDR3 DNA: TGCAGCTTTCTCCCAGGGGGCGCGAACACTGAAGCTTTCTTT
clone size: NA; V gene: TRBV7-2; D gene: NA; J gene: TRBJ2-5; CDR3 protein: CASSPPPFREREETQYF; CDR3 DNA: TGTGCCAGCAGCCCCCCGCCTTTCCGGGAGCGGGAAGAGACCCAGTACTTC
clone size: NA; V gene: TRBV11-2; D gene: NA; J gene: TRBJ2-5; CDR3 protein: CASSFGETQYF; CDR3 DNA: TGTGCCAGCAGCTTCGGTGAGACCCAGTACTTC
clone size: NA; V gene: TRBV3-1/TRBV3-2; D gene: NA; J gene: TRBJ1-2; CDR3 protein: CASSQEGGRGYTF; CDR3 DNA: TGTGCCAGCAGCCAAGAAGGGGGAAGAGGCTACACCTTC
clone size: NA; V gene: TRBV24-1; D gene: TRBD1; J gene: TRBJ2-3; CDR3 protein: CATSDRTGPSTDTQYF; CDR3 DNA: TGTGCCACCAGTGACCGGACAGGACCTAGCACAGATACGCAGTATTTT
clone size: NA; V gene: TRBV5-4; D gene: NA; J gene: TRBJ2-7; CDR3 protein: CASSLPRSYEQYF; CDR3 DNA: TGTGCCAGCAGCTTGCCGCGTAGCTACGAGCAGTACTTC
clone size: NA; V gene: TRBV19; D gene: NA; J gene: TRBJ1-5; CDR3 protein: CASSTPGPGSNQPQHF; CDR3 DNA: TGTGCCAGTAGTACCCCCGGGCCAGGGTCCAATCAGCCCCAGCATTTT
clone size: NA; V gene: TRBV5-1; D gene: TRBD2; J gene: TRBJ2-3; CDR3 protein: CASSLEGRAVAGGNVDTQYF; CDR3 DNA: TGCGCCAGCAGCTTGGAAGGCAGGGCGGTAGCGGGGGGGAATGTAGATACGCAGTATTTT
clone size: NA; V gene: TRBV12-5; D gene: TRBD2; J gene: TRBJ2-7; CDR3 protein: CASGYGGGIYEQYF; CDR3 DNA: TGTGCTAGTGGTTATGGCGGGGGGATCTACGAGCAGTACTTC
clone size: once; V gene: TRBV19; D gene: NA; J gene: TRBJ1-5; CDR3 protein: CASRHRVDQPQHF; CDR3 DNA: TGTGCCAGTAGGCACAGGGTTGATCAGCCCCAGCATTTT
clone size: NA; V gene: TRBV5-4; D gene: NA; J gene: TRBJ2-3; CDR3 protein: CASSYPGSTDTQYF; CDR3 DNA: TGTGCCAGCAGCTATCCGGGAAGCACAGATACGCAGTATTTT
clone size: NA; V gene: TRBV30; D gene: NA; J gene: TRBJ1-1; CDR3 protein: CAWRGSDTEAFF; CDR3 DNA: TGTGCCTGGAGGGGCTCGGACACTGAAGCTTTCTTT
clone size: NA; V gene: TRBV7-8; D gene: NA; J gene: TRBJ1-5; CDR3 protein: CASSSLGLSNQPQHF; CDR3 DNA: TGTGCCAGCAGCTCTCTGGGGCTTAGCAATCAGCCCCAGCATTTT
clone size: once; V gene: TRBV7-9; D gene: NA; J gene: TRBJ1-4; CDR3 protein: CASSLTQGWDEKLFF; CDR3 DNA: TGTGCCAGCAGCTTGACACAGGGTTGGGACGAAAAACTGTTTTTT
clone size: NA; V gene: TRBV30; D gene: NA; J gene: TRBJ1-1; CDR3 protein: CAWSVGGQGHTEAFF; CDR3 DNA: TGTGCCTGGAGTGTAGGGGGGCAGGGACACACTGAAGCTTTCTTT
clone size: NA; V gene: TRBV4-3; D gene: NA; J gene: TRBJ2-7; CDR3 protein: CASSQDRTASYEQYF; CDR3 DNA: TGCGCCAGCAGCCAAGACAGGACAGCCTCCTACGAGCAGTACTTC
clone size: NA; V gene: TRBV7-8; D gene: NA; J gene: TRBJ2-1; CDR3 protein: CASSLCRGTYNEQFF; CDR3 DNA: TGTGCCAGCAGCTTATGTCGGGGAACCTACAATGAGCAGTTCTTC
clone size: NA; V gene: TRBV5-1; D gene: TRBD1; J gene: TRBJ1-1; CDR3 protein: CASSHRQGAGEAFF; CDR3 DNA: TGCGCCAGCAGCCACCGACAGGGGGCTGGTGAAGCTTTCTTT